These T cell receptor beta chains were read from a single sample in a study of shared clonotypes between healthy human individuals. The table came from immunoSEQ multiplex PCR; TCRdb's copy has only in-frame clones and leaves some out. The sample yields about 1.1 million clones, roughly 80% seen once. The sample taken for sequencing was memory CD4+ T cells from PBMCs. The receptor source for this set is a man younger than 35 in good health. Some clones in this sample may be carry-over from other donors' samples. Each CDR3 is given with its conserved first and last residue. Each record gives: clone size, J gene, V gene, D gene, CDR3 DNA, CDR3 protein. D genes are given only for firm matches. Expanded clones are given a class, and other clones once, few, many or no size at all.

once TRBJ2-7 TRBV25-1 TRBD2 TGTGCCACTCGAGGGGAGGGCACCTACGAGCAGTACTTC CATRGEGTYEQYF
few TRBJ2-1 TRBV27 - TGTGCCAGCAGTCCTCAGACTAGTAATGAGCAGTTCTTC CASSPQTSNEQFF
- TRBJ2-7 TRBV30 - TGTGCCTGGAGTCACCGGGACCTCTACGAGCAGTACTTC CAWSHRDLYEQYF
- TRBJ2-7 TRBV20-1 - TGCAGTGCCAGGCCCCAGTACGAGCAGTACTTC CSARPQYEQYF
- TRBJ2-3 TRBV7-3 TRBD2 TGTGCCAGCAGCTTATTGGGACTAGCGGGAGCAAATACGCAGTATTTT CASSLLGLAGANTQYF
- TRBJ1-1 TRBV10-3 TRBD1 TGTGCCATCAACGCGAACACAGGGGAGGGGACTGAAGCTTTCTTT CAINANTGEGTEAFF
- TRBJ2-3 TRBV6-6 - TGTGCCAGCATCAGCGGAAGACAGCCCACAGATACGCAGTATTTT CASISGRQPTDTQYF
- TRBJ1-3 TRBV7-8 - TGTGCCAGCAGCTTAATGGCCTGGCGGGACACCATATATTTT CASSLMAWRDTIYF
- TRBJ2-7 TRBV14 TRBD1 TGTGCCAGCAGCCAGTTATACCGGGACAGCACCTACGAGCAGTACTTC CASSQLYRDSTYEQYF
- TRBJ2-3 TRBV28 - TGTGCCAGCAGTTTATCGCGGGGCACAGATACGCAGTATTTT CASSLSRGTDTQYF
- TRBJ2-7 TRBV19 TRBD2 TGTGCCAGTAGTATTGGAAAAGCGGGAGGGAGAGACTACGAGCAGTACTTC CASSIGKAGGRDYEQYF
few TRBJ1-1 TRBV11-3 - TGTGCCAGCAGCGCCGGTAGCAGTGCTGAAGCTTTCTTT CASSAGSSAEAFF
- TRBJ1-1 TRBV27 - TGTGCCAGCAGCCCAGGCGCCGCCGCTGAAGCTTTCTTT CASSPGAAAEAFF
few TRBJ2-7 TRBV28 TRBD1 TGTGCGTCGGGACAGGGGGCGGTCGGTCTGCACGAGCAGTACTTC CASGQGAVGLHEQYF
- TRBJ2-3 TRBV9 TRBD2 TGTGCCAGCAGCGTAGTAAAGCGGGAGGAGGCAGATACGCAGTATTTT CASSVVKREEADTQYF
- TRBJ2-1 TRBV6-6 TRBD2 TGTGCCAGCAGTTGGGGACTAGTCGGTGAGCAGTTCTTC CASSWGLVGEQFF
- TRBJ2-3 TRBV2 TRBD1 TGTGCCAGCAGTCCTGGAGGGACAGGGATCACAGATACGCAGTATTTT CASSPGGTGITDTQYF
- TRBJ2-1 TRBV29-1 - TGCAGCGGCGGAGCGGGTTCATCCTACAATGAGCAGTTCTTC CSGGAGSSYNEQFF
- TRBJ2-2 TRBV7-9 TRBD2 TGTGCCAGCAGCAAACCTAGCGGGAGTATAACCGGGGAGCTGTTTTTT CASSKPSGSITGELFF
- TRBJ1-1 TRBV14 - TGTGCCAGCAGCCACCTGGGAGGGTTTAACACTGAAGCTTTCTTT CASSHLGGFNTEAFF
- TRBJ1-5 TRBV18 TRBD1 TGTGCCAGCTCAAAAGGGGGCAAAAATAGCAATCAGCCCCAGCATTTT CASSKGGKNSNQPQHF
- TRBJ1-2 TRBV10-1 - TGCGCCAGCAGTGAACAGGGAGATCGGGGCTACACCTTC CASSEQGDRGYTF
- TRBJ2-7 TRBV7-9 - TGTGCCACCGAAGGACGAGGACCCCTTACCTACGAGCAGTACTTC CATEGRGPLTYEQYF
- TRBJ2-3 TRBV6-5 - TGTGCCAGCAGAGCCGTAGGCGGTAGCACAGATACGCAGTATTTT CASRAVGGSTDTQYF
- TRBJ1-2 TRBV5-6 - TGTGCCAGCAGCTTGTACAGCTATGGCTACACCTTC CASSLYSYGYTF
few TRBJ2-7 TRBV10-3 - TGTGCCATCAGTGATCGTGACAGGTCCCACGAGCAGTACTTC CAISDRDRSHEQYF
- TRBJ2-1 TRBV19 - TGTGCCAGTAGTATAGTCGGGACGGCCTACAATGAGCAGTTCTTC CASSIVGTAYNEQFF
- TRBJ1-6 TRBV2 - TGTGCCAGCATCCAAGAGGTGGGGACGGGTTCACCCCTCCACTTT CASIQEVGTGSPLHF
few TRBJ1-5 TRBV5-1 TRBD1 TGCGCCAGCAGCTGGACAGGGGATAGCAATCAGCCCCAGCATTTT CASSWTGDSNQPQHF
many TRBJ2-7 TRBV2 - TGTGCCAGCAGTGATAGCTGGCCTTCCCCCTACGAGCAGTACTTC CASSDSWPSPYEQYF
- TRBJ2-1 TRBV11-2 TRBD1 TGTGCCAGCAGGTACAGGGGGGAAAGCTCCTACAATGAGCAGTTCTTC CASRYRGESSYNEQFF